These 4 T cell receptor beta chains were all obtained from the same sample, sequenced in a study of T cell changes during pregnancy in multiple sclerosis. Assay: immunoSEQ multiplex PCR; the TCRdb copy retains only in-frame clones and omits some. The repertoire holds 74,000 or so clones, with approximately 90% as singletons. The sequencing here drew on CD4+ T cells from peripheral blood mononuclear cells, taken before pregnancy. Source of these receptors: a female donor with multiple sclerosis, enrolled in a pregnancy study.

The genes are TRBV13 and TRBJ2-3; 8 nucleotides match TRBD1. With 5 bases clipped from V and 1 base from J, the junction kept 8 bases outside the gene matches. CDR1 is PRHDT, CDR2 FYEKMQ, per germline (reference sequence). The CDR3 loop spans 16 amino acids. The CDR3 DNA is TGTGCCAGCAGCATAAGGACAGGGAGAGGCACAGATACGCAGTATTTT. Translating gives CASSIRTGRGTDTQYF.

The rearrangement uses TRBV2 and TRBJ1-2; tentative D call: TRBD1 (5 bases). The germline CDR1 and CDR2 sequences are SNHLY and FYNNEI. Trimming took 1 base from V and 1 from J, leaving 16 bases between them. There are 17 residues in the CDR3. The CDR3 nucleotides read TGTGCCAGCAGTGAAGGGCAGGGTTATTACCTTAACTATGGCTACACCTTC. Protein: CASSEGQGYYLNYGYTF.

The chain is built from TRBV19 and TRBJ2-6; D possibly corresponds to TRBD1 (6 bases). This CDR3 is built from 16 residues. V shed 2 bases and J shed 0 bases, with 8 bases lying between them. The germline V gene has CDR1 LNHDA and CDR2 SQIVND (reference sequence). For the CDR3, the DNA is TGTGCCAGTAGTATACAAGGGGGCTCTGGGGCCAACGTCCTGACTTTC. Its translation is CASSIQGGSGANVLTF.

The chain carries TRBV9 and TRBJ1-2; unclear D gene. The germline V gene has CDR1 SGDLS and CDR2 YYNGEE. This CDR3 has 14 residues. V lost 0 bases and J 4 bases, leaving 10 bases between the germline ends. The CDR3 is CASSVGQFPYGYTF. As DNA, the CDR3 is TGTGCCAGCAGCGTAGGTCAGTTCCCCTATGGCTACACCTTC.